Each of the 7 T cell receptor beta chains below was sequenced from the same sample in a study of T-cell reconstitution after alpha-beta-depleted transplantation in children. Unique molecular identifiers were incorporated when the TCRbeta library was constructed. Each CDR3 protein is one row after TCRdb ran MiXCR on the PCR reads. The table includes approximately 350,000 distinct CDR3 sequences, 16% detected once. The sample in question was PBMCs, mostly from graft donor cells, obtained 360 days after TCRalphabeta/CD19-depleted stem cell transplant. The receptors derive from a male patient under 10 years old who had a stem cell transplant for acute lymphoblastic leukemia, so the T cells may come from the graft donor.

This chain's CDR3 is CSVNGVSGSTDTQYF. The CDR3 DNA follows: TGCAGCGTTAATGGAGTTAGCGGTAGCACAGATACGCAGTATTTT. The V gene is TRBV29-1, the J gene TRBJ2-3; weak D call: TRBD2 (6 bases). This CDR3 region has 15 residues. From germline, CDR1 is SQVTM and CDR2 ANQGSEA. V was pared by 5 bases and J by 0 bases, with 15 bases between.

The chain combines TRBV4-3 with TRBJ2-3; maybe TRBD2 (6 bases). V lost 5 bases, J lost 4 bases, and 16 bases lay in between. The CDR3 runs 15 residues. Per germline, CDR1 LGHNA and CDR2 YSLEER. CDR3 in DNA: TGCGCCAGCAGCACCAGACCGCGCGGGGCAGATACGCAGTATTTT. It yields the protein CASSTRPRGADTQYF.

This sequence joins TRBV29-1 and TRBJ2-3; maybe TRBD2 (5 bases). Germline V gene data show CDR1 as SQVTM and CDR2 as ANQGSEA. The CDR3 is 12 amino acids. The V end was cut by 0 bases, the J end by 6 bases, with 7 bases between. The CDR3 sequence is CSVEDGEDTQYF. Written as DNA, the CDR3 is TGCAGCGTTGAAGACGGGGAGGATACGCAGTATTTT.

This clonotype has a count of ten or more. The rearrangement uses TRBV5-1 and TRBJ2-7; perhaps TRBD2 as D (6 bases). The ends were cut back, 7 bases at V and 4 bases at J, with 21 bases in the middle. The germline V gene encodes CDR1 SGHRS and CDR2 YFSETQ. This CDR3 has 15 amino acids. The CDR3 coding sequence is TGCGCCAGCTGGGCTGGGACGGGGACTCTGTACGAGCAGTACTTC. Protein: CASWAGTGTLYEQYF. Together with reference TRBV5-1 and TRBJ2-7, the CDR3 gives the full variable domain: KAGVTQTPRYLIKTRGQQVTLSCSPISGHRSVSWYQQTPGQGLQFLFEYFSETQRNKGNFPGRFSGRQFSNSRSEMNVSTLELGDSALYLCASWAGTGTLYEQYFGPGTRLTVT.

The chain recombines TRBV29-1 with TRBJ2-1, with 8 bases fitting TRBD1. The CDR3 is made up of 16 amino acids. In germline, CDR1 is SQVTM, CDR2 ANQGSEA. J gave up 0 bases and V 5 bases, and 9 bases lay outside the gene matches. CDR3 loop: CSVTTHTGGSYNEQFF. CDR3 sequence (DNA): TGCAGCGTTACCACCCATACAGGGGGCTCCTACAATGAGCAGTTCTTC.

This clonotype was found many times. The V call is TRBV7-2, the J call TRBJ2-7; D unclear. CDR1 is SGHTA, CDR2 FQGNSA, per germline. V was cut by 0 bases and J by 4 bases, with 10 bases left in between. The CDR3 length is 14 residues. CDR3 coding DNA: TGTGCCAGCAGCTTAGCTCTCGGCGGATACGAGCAGTACTTC. Translation: CASSLALGGYEQYF.

J is TRBJ2-2 and V is TRBV20-1; 7 bases fit TRBD2. There are 17 residues in the CDR3. Losses at the gene ends were 3 bases for V and 0 bases for J; bases not matched to a gene: 10. Germline V lookup: CDR1 DFQATT, CDR2 SNEGSKA (reference sequence). CDR3 region: CSASWGSAGPNTGELFF. The CDR3 region has the DNA TGCAGTGCTAGCTGGGGCTCAGCGGGGCCGAACACCGGGGAGCTGTTTTTT.